This TCR beta chain emerged from a study of T cell responses to AZD1222 COVID-19 vaccine. Germline loops: CDR1 SGHRS, CDR2 YFSETQ. Trimming shortened V by 4 bases and J by 4 bases, and 18 bases separated the two germline ends. CDR3 size: 15 residues. Points from the study as a whole: The study sampled repertoires only after the peak T cell response. Females made up more of the donors, who were largely white British, and clonal diversity may have come out too low.

Using immunoSEQ multiplex PCR, the repertoire was profiled, and TCRdb retains in-frame clones only, with some absent. The sample lists approximately 110,000 clones; over 75% were seen once. Notes on this clone: Its specificity is not known.

This clonotype originated in an adult in good health. The chain recombines TRBV5-1 with TRBJ2-7; D possibly corresponds to TRBD2 (6 bases). This specimen was peripheral blood, taken on day 0 of AZD1222 vaccination. The CDR3 region is CASSPAEGRKYEQYF. In nucleotides, the CDR3 is TGCGCCAGCAGCCCCGCGGAGGGCCGCAAATACGAGCAGTACTTC. The full variable domain, with the rest looked up from reference TRBV5-1 and TRBJ2-7, is KAGVTQTPRYLIKTRGQQVTLSCSPISGHRSVSWYQQTPGQGLQFLFEYFSETQRNKGNFPGRFSGRQFSNSRSEMNVSTLELGDSALYLCASSPAEGRKYEQYFGPGTRLTVT.